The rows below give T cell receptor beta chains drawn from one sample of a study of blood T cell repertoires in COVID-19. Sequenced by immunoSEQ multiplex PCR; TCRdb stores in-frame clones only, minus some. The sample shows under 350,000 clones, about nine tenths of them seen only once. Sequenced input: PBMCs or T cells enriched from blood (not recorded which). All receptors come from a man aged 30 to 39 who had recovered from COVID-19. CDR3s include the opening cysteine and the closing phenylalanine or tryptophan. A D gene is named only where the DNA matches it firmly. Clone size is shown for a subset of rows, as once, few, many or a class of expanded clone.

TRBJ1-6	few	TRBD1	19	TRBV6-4	CASSDRGQGYHSYNSPLHF	TGTGCCAGCAGTGACAGGGGACAGGGGTATCACTCCTATAATTCACCCCTCCACTTT
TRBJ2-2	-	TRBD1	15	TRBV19	CASSPTGANTGELFF	TGTGCCAGTAGTCCGACAGGGGCGAACACCGGGGAGCTGTTTTTT
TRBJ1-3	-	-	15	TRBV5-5	CASSWGGVTGNTIYF	TGTGCCAGCTCCTGGGGGGGTGTAACTGGAAACACCATATATTTT
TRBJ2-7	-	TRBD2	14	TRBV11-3	CASSPTSGSHEQYF	TGTGCCAGCAGCCCGACTAGCGGGAGCCACGAGCAGTACTTC
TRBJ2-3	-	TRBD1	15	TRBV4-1	CASSQDRTGGGTQYF	TGCGCCAGCAGCCAAGATAGGACAGGGGGCGGTACGCAGTATTTT
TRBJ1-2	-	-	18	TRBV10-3	CAISGGAEGVIQSYGYTF	TGTGCCATCAGTGGTGGGGCCGAGGGGGTTATCCAGAGCTATGGCTACACCTTC
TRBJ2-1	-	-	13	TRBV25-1	CASSEASTNEQFF	TGTGCCAGCAGTGAAGCGAGTACGAATGAGCAGTTCTTC
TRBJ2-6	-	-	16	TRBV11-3	CASSLNGNSGANVLTF	TGTGCCAGCAGCTTAAACGGGAACTCTGGGGCCAACGTCCTGACTTTC
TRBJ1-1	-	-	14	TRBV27	CASSLYDGGTEAFF	TGTGCCAGCAGTCTATACGATGGGGGGACTGAAGCTTTCTTT
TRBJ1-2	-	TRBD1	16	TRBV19	CASHVPRDRVNYGYTF	TGTGCCAGTCATGTTCCTCGGGACAGGGTTAACTATGGCTACACCTTC
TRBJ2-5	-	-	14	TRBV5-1	CASSSQGQYETQYF	TGCGCCAGCAGTTCACAGGGTCAGTATGAGACCCAGTACTTC
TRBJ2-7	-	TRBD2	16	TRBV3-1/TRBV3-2	CASSQVGLAGIYEQYF	TGTGCCAGCAGCCAAGTGGGTCTAGCGGGAATCTACGAGCAGTACTTC
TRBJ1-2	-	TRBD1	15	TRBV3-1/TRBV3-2	CASSQEKTGYDGYTF	TGTGCCAGCAGCCAGGAGAAGACAGGGTACGACGGCTACACCTTC
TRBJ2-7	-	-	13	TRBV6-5	CASSYGRDYEQYF	TGTGCCAGCAGTTACGGACGGGACTACGAGCAGTACTTC
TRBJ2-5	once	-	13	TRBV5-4	CASSLGGRETQYF	TGTGCCAGCAGCTTGGGAGGGAGGGAGACCCAGTACTTC
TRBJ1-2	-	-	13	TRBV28	CASSLTTAYGYTF	TGTGCCAGCAGTTTAACGACAGCGTATGGCTACACCTTC
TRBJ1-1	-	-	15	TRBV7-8	CASSDPPGVGTEAFF	TGTGCCAGCAGCGATCCCCCAGGGGTTGGCACTGAAGCTTTCTTT
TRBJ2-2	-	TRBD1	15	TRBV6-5	CASSADRGWTGELFF	TGTGCCAGCAGCGCGGACAGGGGCTGGACCGGGGAGCTGTTTTTT
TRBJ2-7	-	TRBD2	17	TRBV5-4	CASSTTGIGLAGGEQYF	TGTGCCAGCAGCACCACTGGAATCGGACTAGCGGGAGGCGAGCAGTACTTC
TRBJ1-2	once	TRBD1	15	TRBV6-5	CASSREGQGMYGYTF	TGTGCCAGCAGTCGGGAGGGACAGGGGATGTATGGCTACACCTTC
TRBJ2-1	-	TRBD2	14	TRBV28	CASSSAGGANEQFF	TGTGCCAGCAGTTCCGCGGGAGGCGCCAATGAGCAGTTCTTC
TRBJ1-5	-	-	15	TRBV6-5	CASSRRDTLNQPQHF	TGTGCCAGCAGTCGACGGGACACCTTGAATCAGCCCCAGCATTTT
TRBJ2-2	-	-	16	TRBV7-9	CASSLERGQNTGELFF	TGTGCCAGCAGCTTAGAAAGGGGTCAGAACACCGGGGAGCTGTTTTTT
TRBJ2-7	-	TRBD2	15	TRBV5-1	CASSKRDYSPGEQYF	TGCGCCAGCAGCAAGCGGGACTATTCACCTGGGGAGCAGTACTTC
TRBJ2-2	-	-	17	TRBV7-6	CASSLLRLKGDTGELFF	TGTGCCAGCAGTCTCCTTCGACTGAAGGGGGACACCGGGGAGCTGTTTTTT
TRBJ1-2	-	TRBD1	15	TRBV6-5	CASSYEGQGDYGYTF	TGTGCCAGCAGCTACGAGGGACAGGGGGACTATGGCTACACCTTC
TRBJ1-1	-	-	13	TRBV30	CAWSAGWTVEAFF	TGTGCCTGGAGTGCCGGCTGGACAGTTGAAGCTTTCTTT
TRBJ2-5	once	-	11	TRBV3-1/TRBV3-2	CASSLEKTQYF	TGTGCCAGCAGCCTCGAGAAGACCCAGTACTTC
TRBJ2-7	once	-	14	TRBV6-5	CASCRAGSSSEQYF	TGTGCCAGTTGTCGGGCGGGGAGTTCGAGCGAGCAGTACTTC
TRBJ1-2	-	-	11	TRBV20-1	CGHPSNYGYTF	TGCGGACACCCATCTAACTATGGCTACACCTTC
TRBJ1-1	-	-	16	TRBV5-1	CASSSPEQTMNTEAFF	TGCGCCAGCAGCTCCCCGGAACAGACCATGAACACTGAAGCTTTCTTT
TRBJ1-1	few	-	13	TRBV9	CASSVGWGAEAFF	TGTGCCAGCAGCGTAGGGTGGGGGGCTGAAGCTTTCTTT
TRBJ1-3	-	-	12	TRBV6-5	CASKLGGNTIYF	TGTGCCAGCAAGCTCGGGGGAAACACCATATATTTT
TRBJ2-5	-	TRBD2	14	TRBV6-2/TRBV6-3	CASSFLAGAETQYF	TGTGCCAGCAGTTTTCTAGCGGGGGCAGAGACCCAGTACTTC
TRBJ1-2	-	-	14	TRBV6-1	CASSDRAGGYGYTF	TGTGCCAGCAGTGACCGGGCCGGGGGCTATGGCTACACCTTC
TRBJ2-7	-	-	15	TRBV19	CASSIGPTALYEQYF	TGTGCCAGTAGTATTGGTCCAACCGCACTCTACGAGCAGTACTTC
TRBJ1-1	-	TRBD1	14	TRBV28	CASSAGTANTEAFF	TGTGCCAGCAGTGCCGGGACAGCCAACACTGAAGCTTTCTTT
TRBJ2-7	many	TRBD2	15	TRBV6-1	CASSETSGSSYEQYF	TGTGCCAGCAGTGAGACTAGCGGGAGCTCCTACGAGCAGTACTTC
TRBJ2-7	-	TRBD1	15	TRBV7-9	CASSFLGQGGDEQYF	TGTGCCAGCAGTTTCTTGGGACAGGGGGGAGACGAGCAGTACTTC
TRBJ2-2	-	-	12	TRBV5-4	CASSPGTGELFF	TGTGCCAGCAGCCCGGGGACCGGGGAGCTGTTTTTT
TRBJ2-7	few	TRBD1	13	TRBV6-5	CALRTGGSYEQYF	TGTGCCCTCAGGACAGGGGGTTCCTACGAGCAGTACTTC
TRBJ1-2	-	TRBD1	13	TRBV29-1	CSDRTGGIYGYTF	TGCAGCGACCGGACAGGGGGGATCTATGGCTACACCTTC
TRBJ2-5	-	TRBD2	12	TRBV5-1	CASSLAREAQYF	TGCGCCAGCAGCTTGGCTCGGGAGGCCCAGTACTTC
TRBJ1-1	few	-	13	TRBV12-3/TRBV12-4	CASSFPWNTEAFF	TGTGCCAGCAGTTTTCCGTGGAACACTGAAGCTTTCTTT
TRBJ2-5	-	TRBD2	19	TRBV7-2	CASSSYHRRASGPQETQYF	TGTGCCAGCAGCTCATACCATAGGAGGGCTAGCGGGCCCCAAGAGACCCAGTACTTC
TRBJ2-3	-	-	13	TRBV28	CASSRTGTDTQYF	TGTGCCAGCAGCCGGACAGGCACAGATACGCAGTATTTT
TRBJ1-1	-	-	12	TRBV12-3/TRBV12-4	CASTRLLEGTLF	TGTGCCAGCACACGCCTCCTAGAGGGGACTCTCTTT
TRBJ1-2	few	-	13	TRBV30	CACETVNNYGYTF	TGTGCCTGCGAGACAGTCAATAACTATGGCTACACCTTC
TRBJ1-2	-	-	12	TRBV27	CASTGGNGGYTF	TGTGCCAGCACTGGGGGGAACGGTGGCTACACCTTC
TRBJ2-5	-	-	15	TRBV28	CASSDRRTVQETQYF	TGTGCCAGCAGTGATCGGCGGACAGTTCAAGAGACCCAGTACTTC
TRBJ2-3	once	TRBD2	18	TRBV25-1	CASSESSGGPRGGDTQYF	TGTGCCAGCAGTGAATCTAGCGGGGGGCCGAGAGGTGGAGATACGCAGTATTTT
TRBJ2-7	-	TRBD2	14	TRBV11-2	CASSLPGLALEQYF	TGTGCCAGCAGCTTGCCGGGACTAGCATTAGAGCAGTACTTC
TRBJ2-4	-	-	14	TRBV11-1	CASSYDNNQNIQYF	TGTGCCAGCAGCTACGATAACAACCAAAACATTCAGTACTTC
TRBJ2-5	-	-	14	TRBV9	CASSPSTGSETQYF	TGTGCCAGCAGCCCTAGTACAGGGTCAGAGACCCAGTACTTC
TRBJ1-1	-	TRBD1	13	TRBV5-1	CASSLDRGPEAFF	TGCGCCAGCAGCTTGGACAGGGGTCCGGAAGCTTTCTTT
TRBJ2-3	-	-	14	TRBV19	CASSKSSLGDTQYF	TGTGCCAGTAGTAAGAGCTCCCTCGGGGATACGCAGTATTTT
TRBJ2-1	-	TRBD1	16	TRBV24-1	CATSGLPGQGVNEQFF	TGTGCCACCAGTGGCCTACCGGGGCAGGGGGTCAATGAGCAGTTCTTC